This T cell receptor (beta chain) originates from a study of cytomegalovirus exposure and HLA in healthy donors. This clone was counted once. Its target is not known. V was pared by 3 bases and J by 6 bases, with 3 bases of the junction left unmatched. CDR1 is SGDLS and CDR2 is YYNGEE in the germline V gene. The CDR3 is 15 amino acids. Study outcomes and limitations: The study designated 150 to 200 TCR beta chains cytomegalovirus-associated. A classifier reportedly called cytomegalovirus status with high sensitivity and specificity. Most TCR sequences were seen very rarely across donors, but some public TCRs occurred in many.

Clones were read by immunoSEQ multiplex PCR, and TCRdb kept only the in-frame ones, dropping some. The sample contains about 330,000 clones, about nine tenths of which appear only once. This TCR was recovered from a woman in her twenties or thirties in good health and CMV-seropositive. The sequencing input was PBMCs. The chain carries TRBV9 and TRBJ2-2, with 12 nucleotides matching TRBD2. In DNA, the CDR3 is TGTGCCAGCAGCGGTGGACTAGCGGGACCCGGGGAGCTGTTTTTT. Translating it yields CASSGGLAGPGELFF.